This TCR beta chain was sequenced for a study of blood T cell repertoires in COVID-19. Clones were sequenced by immunoSEQ multiplex PCR, and TCRdb holds only the in-frame ones, with some missing. The profile shows about 180,000 clones, approximately 78% of them singletons. V lost 4 bases, J lost 2 bases, and 9 bases stayed unmatched. The V gene's germline CDR1 is SQVTM and CDR2 ANQGSEA. CDR3 length: 17 amino acids. The genes are TRBV29-1 and TRBJ2-7; 15 bases agree with TRBD2. This clonotype was obtained from a woman older than 75 with COVID-19, enrolled during active disease. Source material: peripheral blood. CDR3: CSVAGEGLAGGPYEQYF. CDR3 bases: TGCAGCGTTGCGGGGGAGGGACTAGCGGGAGGACCCTACGAGCAGTACTTC.